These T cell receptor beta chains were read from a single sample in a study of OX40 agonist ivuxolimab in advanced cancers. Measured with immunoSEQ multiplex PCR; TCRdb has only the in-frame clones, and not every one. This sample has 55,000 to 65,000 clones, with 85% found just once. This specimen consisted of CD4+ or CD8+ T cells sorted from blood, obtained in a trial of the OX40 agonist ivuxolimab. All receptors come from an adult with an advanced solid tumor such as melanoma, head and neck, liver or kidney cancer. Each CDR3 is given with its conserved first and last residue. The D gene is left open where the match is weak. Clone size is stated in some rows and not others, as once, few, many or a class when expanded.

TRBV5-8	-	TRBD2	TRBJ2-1	CASTRRSGINEQFF	TGTGCCAGCACCCGGCGTAGCGGGATCAATGAGCAGTTCTTC
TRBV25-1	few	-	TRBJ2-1	CASSGEISSYNEQFF	TGTGCCAGCAGTGGAGAGATAAGCTCCTACAATGAGCAGTTCTTC
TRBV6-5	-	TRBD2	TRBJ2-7	CASSQLAGGPREQYF	TGTGCCAGCAGCCAACTAGCGGGAGGGCCACGGGAGCAGTACTTC
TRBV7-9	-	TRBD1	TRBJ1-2	CASSLGTDYGYTF	TGTGCCAGCAGCTTGGGGACAGACTATGGCTACACCTTC
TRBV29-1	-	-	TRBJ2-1	CSVEHQWRTSYNEQFF	TGCAGCGTTGAACACCAGTGGCGGACCTCCTACAATGAGCAGTTCTTC
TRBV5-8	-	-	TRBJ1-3	CASSSDTKGFGNTIYF	TGTGCCAGCAGCTCGGATACTAAGGGTTTTGGAAACACCATATATTTT
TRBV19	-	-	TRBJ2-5	CASSIGGTVQETQYF	TGTGCCAGTAGTATAGGCGGGACAGTCCAAGAGACCCAGTACTTC
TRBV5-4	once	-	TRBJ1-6	CASSLGQESSYNSPLHF	TGTGCCAGCAGCTTGGGACAAGAAAGCTCCTATAATTCACCCCTCCACTTT
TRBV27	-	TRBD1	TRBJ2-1	CASSPGTGVLNEQFF	TGTGCCAGCAGTCCCGGGACAGGGGTTTTGAATGAGCAGTTCTTC
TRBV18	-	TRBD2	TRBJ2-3	CASSPLGTSFGQYF	TGTGCCAGCTCACCACTCGGGACTAGCTTCGGGCAGTATTTT